This TCR beta chain emerged from a study of blood T cell repertoires in COVID-19. Study-level background: There were acute and convalescent COVID-19 samples, and they came from the United States, Italy and Spain.

Per the study methods: The assay estimated nucleated cells by amplifying reference gene primers. The assay was immunoSEQ multiplex PCR, and TCRdb's table has in-frame clones only and misses some. The V and J calls and clone size are taken from that table; D and trimming were inferred from the DNA. The sample gives around 39,000 clones, roughly 88% of which show up once; around 10% is in the top ten. CDR1 and CDR2 from the germline V gene are SGHTA and FQGTGA. The V and J ends lost 3 bases and 1 base, in that order; junction bases with no gene match: 3. The CDR3 has 15 residues. The sequence derives from an older man with acute or convalescent COVID-19. The rearrangement uses TRBV7-3 and TRBJ2-3; 8 nucleotides match TRBD2. Sequences were obtained from peripheral blood. CDR3 nucleotides: TGTGCCAGCAGCTTTAGCGGGACTGGCACAGATACGCAGTATTTT. Protein: CASSFSGTGTDTQYF.